The entry below gives a single T cell receptor (beta chain) sequence along with its context. The CDR3 is made up of 17 amino acids. V dropped 2 bases and J dropped 4; count of bases not matched to a gene: 10. In the source study's methods: Amplification with reference gene primers provided the estimates of nucleated cell counts. Profiled with immunoSEQ multiplex PCR; TCRdb holds only in-frame clones, not every one. The V and J calls and clone size were taken over from that table, and D and trimming were inferred from the DNA. This table holds 200,000 or so clones, 89% found once. These data are taken from a study of blood T cell repertoires in COVID-19.

The TCR was taken from a woman in her thirties or forties with acute COVID-19. V is TRBV23-1 and J is TRBJ2-3; TRBD2 matches 9 bases. TRBV23-1 is an open reading frame whose function is uncertain. Sequences were obtained from PBMCs or T cells enriched from blood (not recorded which). The CDR3 DNA reads TGCGCCAGCAGTCAAACCGACCAGACTAGCGGCCCAGATACGCAGTATTTT. Translation: CASSQTDQTSGPDTQYF.